This is a list of T cell receptor beta chains from one sample in a study of blood T cell repertoires in COVID-19. The repertoire was sequenced with immunoSEQ multiplex PCR; TCRdb's copy has only in-frame clones and lacks some. The sample lists approximately 180,000 clones, roughly 83% seen once, with 7% in the top ten. The sequencing input was peripheral blood. These receptors originate from a woman in her thirties or forties with COVID-19, enrolled during active disease. CDR3s include the opening cysteine and the closing phenylalanine or tryptophan. Fields, in order: D gene, J gene, clone size, V gene, CDR3 protein, CDR3 DNA. D genes are given only for firm matches. Only part of the rows carry a size: once, few, many, or a class if the clone is expanded.

>.|TRBJ1-1|few|TRBV29-1
CSALGYRLMNTEAFF
TGCAGCGCCCTCGGTTACCGTCTAATGAACACTGAAGCTTTCTTT
>.|TRBJ1-5|.|TRBV18
CASSPDSVGEPQHF
TGTGCCAGCTCACCGGACAGCGTCGGGGAACCCCAGCATTTT
>TRBD1|TRBJ2-7|.|TRBV6-5
CASSSPGQGTYEQYF
TGTGCCAGCAGTTCCCCCGGACAGGGAACCTACGAGCAGTACTTC
>TRBD1|TRBJ1-2|.|TRBV7-8
CASSLAVTGEGGYTF
TGTGCCAGCAGCTTAGCGGTGACAGGGGAGGGTGGCTACACCTTC
>.|TRBJ1-2|.|TRBV28
CASSRRRGPYGYTF
TGTGCCAGCAGCCGACGCAGGGGACCCTATGGCTACACCTTC
>.|TRBJ1-2|.|TRBV14
CASSQWTADGYTF
TGTGCCAGCAGCCAATGGACAGCCGATGGCTACACCTTC
>.|TRBJ2-1|.|TRBV3-1/TRBV3-2
CASSQVRPSYNEQFF
TGTGCCAGCAGCCAAGTGCGGCCGTCCTACAATGAGCAGTTCTTC
>TRBD2|TRBJ2-7|.|TRBV7-9
CASSMRLAGGLGEQYF
TGTGCCAGCAGCATGAGACTAGCGGGAGGATTGGGGGAGCAGTACTTC
>TRBD1|TRBJ2-1|many|TRBV3-1/TRBV3-2
CASSFTGGAGNEQFF
TGTGCCAGCAGCTTCACAGGGGGCGCAGGCAATGAGCAGTTCTTC
>TRBD1|TRBJ1-5|few|TRBV7-9
CASSVYRGWDSIFNQPQHF
TGTGCCAGCAGCGTATACAGGGGTTGGGATTCTATATTCAATCAGCCCCAGCATTTT
>TRBD1|TRBJ1-6|few|TRBV24-1
CATSPGGDNSPLHF
TGTGCCACCAGCCCAGGGGGTGATAATTCACCCCTCCACTTT
>.|TRBJ2-2|.|TRBV2
CASSGGRTGELFF
TGTGCCAGCAGTGGGGGGCGAACCGGGGAGCTGTTTTTT
>.|TRBJ1-5|.|TRBV19
CASSPGGGNQPQHF
TGTGCCAGTAGTCCCGGAGGTGGCAATCAGCCCCAGCATTTT
>TRBD1|TRBJ2-7|.|TRBV6-5
CASSYQDRGKEQYF
TGTGCCAGCAGTTACCAGGACAGGGGCAAAGAGCAGTACTTC
>.|TRBJ1-1|.|TRBV10-3
CAISEVPRGGTEAFF
TGTGCCATCAGTGAAGTCCCCAGGGGTGGCACTGAAGCTTTCTTT
>.|TRBJ1-1|.|TRBV12-3/TRBV12-4
CASSLGFRAFF
TGTGCCAGCAGTTTAGGGTTTAGAGCTTTCTTT
>TRBD2|TRBJ2-2|once|TRBV2
CASMGLAGDGGELFF
TGTGCCAGCATGGGACTAGCGGGAGACGGCGGGGAGCTGTTTTTT
>.|TRBJ2-7|.|TRBV6-1
CASSDGGYEQYF
TGTGCCAGCAGTGACGGCGGGTACGAGCAGTACTTC
>.|TRBJ1-3|.|TRBV29-1
CSVAVTGLGNTIYF
TGCAGCGTTGCGGTGACAGGCCTCGGAAACACCATATATTTT
>.|TRBJ1-4|.|TRBV6-5
CASSWRTLGEKLFF
TGTGCCAGCAGTTGGCGGACTTTGGGTGAAAAACTGTTTTTT
>.|TRBJ2-7|.|TRBV6-2/TRBV6-3
CASSYPSYEQYF
TGTGCCAGCAGTTACCCTTCCTACGAGCAGTACTTC
>.|TRBJ2-2|.|TRBV10-1
CASSRQQYTGELFF
TGCGCCAGCAGCCGACAGCAGTACACCGGGGAGCTGTTTTTT
>.|TRBJ2-3|.|TRBV11-2
CASSLDLGARQDTQYF
TGTGCCAGCAGCTTAGATCTAGGAGCGAGGCAGGATACGCAGTATTTT
>TRBD1|TRBJ1-5|.|TRBV4-1
CASSLGGTEPQHF
TGCGCCAGCAGCTTAGGGGGCACAGAGCCCCAGCATTTT
>.|TRBJ1-1|.|TRBV12-3/TRBV12-4
CASSAGAEAFF
TGTGCCAGCAGCGCGGGAGCTGAAGCTTTCTTT
>TRBD1|TRBJ1-2|.|TRBV5-6
CASIPGGQGYYGYTF
TGTGCCAGCATCCCCGGGGGACAGGGATACTATGGCTACACCTTC
>TRBD2|TRBJ2-1|.|TRBV6-4
CASSEREHNEQFF
TGTGCCAGCAGTGAGCGGGAGCACAATGAGCAGTTCTTC
>.|TRBJ2-2|.|TRBV29-1
CSVGTQGSTGELFF
TGCAGCGTTGGGACGCAGGGGAGCACCGGGGAGCTGTTTTTT
>.|TRBJ1-2|.|TRBV24-1
CATSDNDRTKGYTF
TGTGCCACCAGTGATAATGACAGGACGAAAGGCTACACCTTC
>TRBD1|TRBJ1-2|.|TRBV15
CATSRGQGIDGYTF
TGTGCCACCAGCAGAGGACAGGGGATAGATGGCTACACCTTC
>TRBD1|TRBJ1-1|.|TRBV5-1
CASSSTGGNTEAFF
TGCGCCAGCAGCTCTACAGGGGGTAACACTGAAGCTTTCTTT
>TRBD2|TRBJ2-3|.|TRBV7-3
CASSFKGTTQTDTQYF
TGTGCCAGCAGCTTTAAAGGGACTACTCAAACAGATACGCAGTATTTT
>.|TRBJ1-2|.|TRBV5-1
CASSSDSLANYGYTF
TGCGCCAGCAGCTCGGACAGCTTAGCTAACTATGGCTACACCTTC
>TRBD1|TRBJ1-5|.|TRBV19
CASSLSKTGSLPQHF
TGTGCCAGTAGCTTAAGTAAGACAGGGAGCTTGCCCCAGCATTTT
>.|TRBJ1-1|few|TRBV4-1
CASSLLRATEAFF
TGCGCCAGCAGTCTGCTCAGGGCCACTGAAGCTTTCTTT
>TRBD2|TRBJ2-7|few|TRBV25-1
CASSEYRESVAGWYEQYF
TGTGCCAGCAGTGAATATAGGGAGTCGGTAGCGGGGTGGTACGAGCAGTACTTC
>.|TRBJ2-7|once|TRBV4-1
CASSENTGFGYEQYF
TGCGCCAGCAGCGAAAATACAGGGTTCGGGTACGAGCAGTACTTC
>.|TRBJ2-7|.|TRBV6-2/TRBV6-3
CASSLSSYEQYF
TGTGCCAGCAGCCTTAGCTCCTACGAGCAGTACTTC
>.|TRBJ2-1|few|TRBV7-9
CASSSTGSPYNEQFF
TGTGCCAGCAGCTCTACAGGGAGCCCCTACAATGAGCAGTTCTTC
>TRBD1|TRBJ1-4|.|TRBV11-3
CASSLDRQGGEKLFF
TGTGCCAGCAGCTTAGATCGACAGGGGGGGGAAAAACTGTTTTTT